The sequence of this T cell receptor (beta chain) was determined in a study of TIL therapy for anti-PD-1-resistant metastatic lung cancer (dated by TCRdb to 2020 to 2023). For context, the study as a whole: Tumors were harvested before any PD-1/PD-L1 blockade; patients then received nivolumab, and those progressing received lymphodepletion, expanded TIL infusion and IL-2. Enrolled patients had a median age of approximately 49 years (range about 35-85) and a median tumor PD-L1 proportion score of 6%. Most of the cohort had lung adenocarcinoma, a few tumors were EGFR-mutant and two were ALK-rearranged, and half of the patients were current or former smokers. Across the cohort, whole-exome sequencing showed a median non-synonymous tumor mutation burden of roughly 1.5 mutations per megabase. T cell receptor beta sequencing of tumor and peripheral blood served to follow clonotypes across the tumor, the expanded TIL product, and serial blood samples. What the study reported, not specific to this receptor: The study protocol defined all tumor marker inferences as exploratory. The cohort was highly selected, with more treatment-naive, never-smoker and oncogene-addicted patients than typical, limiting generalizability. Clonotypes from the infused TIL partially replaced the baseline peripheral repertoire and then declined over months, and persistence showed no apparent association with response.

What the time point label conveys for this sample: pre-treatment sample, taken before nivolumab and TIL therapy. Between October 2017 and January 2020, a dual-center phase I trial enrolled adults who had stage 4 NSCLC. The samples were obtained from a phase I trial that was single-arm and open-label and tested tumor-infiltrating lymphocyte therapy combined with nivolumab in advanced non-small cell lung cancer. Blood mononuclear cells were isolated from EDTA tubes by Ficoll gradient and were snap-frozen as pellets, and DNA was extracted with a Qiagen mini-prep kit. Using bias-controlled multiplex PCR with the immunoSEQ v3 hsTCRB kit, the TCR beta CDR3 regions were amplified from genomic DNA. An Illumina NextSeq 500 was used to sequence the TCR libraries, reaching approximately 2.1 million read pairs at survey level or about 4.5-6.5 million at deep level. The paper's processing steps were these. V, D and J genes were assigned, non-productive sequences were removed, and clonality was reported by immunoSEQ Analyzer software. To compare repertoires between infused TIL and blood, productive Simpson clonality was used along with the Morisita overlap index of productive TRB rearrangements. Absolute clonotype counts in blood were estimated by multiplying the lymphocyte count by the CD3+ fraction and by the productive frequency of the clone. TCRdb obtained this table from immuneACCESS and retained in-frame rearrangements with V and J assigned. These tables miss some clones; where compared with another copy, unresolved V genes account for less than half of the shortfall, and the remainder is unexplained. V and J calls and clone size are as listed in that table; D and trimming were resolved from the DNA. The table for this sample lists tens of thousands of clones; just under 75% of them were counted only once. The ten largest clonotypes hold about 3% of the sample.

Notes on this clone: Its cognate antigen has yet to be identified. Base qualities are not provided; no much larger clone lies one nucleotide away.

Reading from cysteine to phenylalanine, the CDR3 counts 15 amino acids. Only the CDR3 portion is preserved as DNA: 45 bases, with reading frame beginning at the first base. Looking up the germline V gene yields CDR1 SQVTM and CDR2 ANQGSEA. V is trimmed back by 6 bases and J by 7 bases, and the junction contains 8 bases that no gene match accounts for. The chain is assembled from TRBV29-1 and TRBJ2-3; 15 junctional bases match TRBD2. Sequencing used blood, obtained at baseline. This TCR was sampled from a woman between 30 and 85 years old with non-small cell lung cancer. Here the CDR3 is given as CSVLGTSGRLNTQYF. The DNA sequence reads TGCAGCGTCCTAGGGACTAGCGGGAGGCTGAATACGCAGTATTTT.